The clone carrying this T cell receptor beta chain occurred a few times. Original processing methods: Estimated nucleated cell counts came from reference gene primer amplification. Measured with immunoSEQ multiplex PCR; TCRdb has only the in-frame clones, and not every one. V, J and clone size are taken as reported in that table, and D and trimming were inferred from the DNA itself. The data contain 390,000 or so clones, 85% to 90% of them seen just once; the ten biggest clones take up 6% to 7.5%. The data stem from a study of blood T cell repertoires in COVID-19. Study summary: Acute-phase and convalescent COVID-19 samples originated in the United States, Italy and Spain. The analysed material was cDNA or gDNA that came from T cells, B-cell-depleted T cells, or PBMCs.

Germline V gives CDR1 LGHDT, CDR2 YNNKEL (reference sequence). The CDR3 is made up of 23 amino acids. The ends lost 1 base at V and 2 bases at J; junction bases unmatched: 19. The clonotype comes from a man in his late teens or twenties with active or convalescent COVID-19. Sequenced material: peripheral blood. The chain links TRBV3-1 (or the pseudogene TRBV3-2) to TRBJ2-6; 11 bases are shared with TRBD2. Here the CDR3 reads CASSQAPLRLAGGGGPGANVLTF. CDR3 nucleotide sequence: TGTGCCAGCAGCCAAGCCCCCTTGCGGCTAGCGGGAGGAGGGGGGCCTGGGGCCAACGTCCTGACTTTC.